Listed below are T cell receptor beta chains from one sample, sequenced in a study of blood T cell repertoires in COVID-19. Libraries were prepared by immunoSEQ multiplex PCR; TCRdb keeps only in-frame clonotypes and omits some of them. Found here are a few hundred thousand clones, over 85% of them singletons; the top ten hold roughly 0.76%. The specimen was peripheral blood. Receptors originate from a man between 18 and 35 years old with COVID-19, enrolled during active disease. CDR3s include the opening cysteine and the closing phenylalanine or tryptophan. Fields, in order: J gene, clone size, D gene, V gene, CDR3 length, CDR3 protein, CDR3 DNA. D genes are given only for firm matches. A clone size is listed for some rows: how often the clone was seen (once, few, many), or a class if it is expanded.

j_call: TRBJ1-6; clone_size: once; d_call: TRBD1; v_call: TRBV15; cdr3_length: 17; cdr3_aa: CATSRDFPRQGKLALHF; cdr3_nt: TGTGCCACCAGCAGAGACTTCCCCAGACAGGGAAAATTAGCCCTCCACTTT
j_call: TRBJ1-5; clone_size: once; d_call: TRBD1; v_call: TRBV18; cdr3_length: 18; cdr3_aa: CASSVVGQGVAGNQPQHF; cdr3_nt: TGTGCCAGCTCCGTCGTCGGACAGGGGGTTGCTGGCAATCAGCCCCAGCATTTT
j_call: TRBJ1-4; clone_size: -; d_call: TRBD1; v_call: TRBV30; cdr3_length: 15; cdr3_aa: CAWAGQGHGREKLFF; cdr3_nt: TGTGCCTGGGCTGGACAGGGCCATGGACGGGAAAAACTGTTTTTT
j_call: TRBJ2-7; clone_size: -; d_call: -; v_call: TRBV13; cdr3_length: 13; cdr3_aa: CASSLIGVAEQYF; cdr3_nt: TGTGCCAGCAGCTTAATCGGGGTTGCAGAGCAGTACTTC
j_call: TRBJ2-7; clone_size: -; d_call: TRBD1; v_call: TRBV29-1; cdr3_length: 13; cdr3_aa: CSVDRDRSNEQYF; cdr3_nt: TGCAGCGTTGATCGGGACAGGTCGAACGAGCAGTACTTC
j_call: TRBJ2-7; clone_size: once; d_call: TRBD1; v_call: TRBV6-5; cdr3_length: 13; cdr3_aa: CASSYRGSYEQYF; cdr3_nt: TGTGCCAGCAGCTACAGGGGATCCTACGAGCAGTACTTC
j_call: TRBJ1-2; clone_size: -; d_call: -; v_call: TRBV25-1; cdr3_length: 13; cdr3_aa: CASSGGGIYGYTF; cdr3_nt: TGTGCCAGCAGTGGCGGGGGAATATATGGCTACACCTTC
j_call: TRBJ2-7; clone_size: once; d_call: TRBD1; v_call: TRBV15; cdr3_length: 15; cdr3_aa: CATSLGGQGSYEQYF; cdr3_nt: TGTGCCACCAGCCTCGGGGGACAGGGTTCGTACGAGCAGTACTTC
j_call: TRBJ1-5; clone_size: -; d_call: -; v_call: TRBV19; cdr3_length: 13; cdr3_aa: CASSISPWQPQHF; cdr3_nt: TGTGCCAGTAGTATCAGTCCTTGGCAGCCCCAGCATTTT
j_call: TRBJ1-1; clone_size: few; d_call: -; v_call: TRBV7-9; cdr3_length: 11; cdr3_aa: CASSRGTEAFF; cdr3_nt: TGTGCCAGCAGCCGAGGCACTGAAGCTTTCTTT
j_call: TRBJ1-4; clone_size: -; d_call: -; v_call: TRBV19; cdr3_length: 22; cdr3_aa: CASSHLSGFFRDSSQEDEKLFF; cdr3_nt: TGTGCCAGTAGTCATTTATCCGGTTTCTTCCGGGACTCAAGCCAGGAGGATGAAAAACTGTTTTTT
j_call: TRBJ2-3; clone_size: -; d_call: TRBD2; v_call: TRBV4-2; cdr3_length: 18; cdr3_aa: CASSPATLSGASTDTQYF; cdr3_nt: TGTGCCAGCAGCCCGGCCACTCTTAGCGGGGCTAGCACAGATACGCAGTATTTT
j_call: TRBJ1-1; clone_size: -; d_call: TRBD1; v_call: TRBV29-1; cdr3_length: 12; cdr3_aa: CSGGTGNTEAFF; cdr3_nt: TGCAGCGGAGGGACAGGGAACACTGAAGCTTTCTTT
j_call: TRBJ1-5; clone_size: -; d_call: -; v_call: TRBV3-1/TRBV3-2; cdr3_length: 15; cdr3_aa: CASSQDGRQSQPQHF; cdr3_nt: TGTGCCAGCAGCCAAGATGGGCGTCAGAGTCAGCCCCAGCATTTT
j_call: TRBJ2-7; clone_size: once; d_call: TRBD1; v_call: TRBV5-4; cdr3_length: 14; cdr3_aa: CASSADRASYEQYF; cdr3_nt: TGTGCCAGCAGCGCAGACAGGGCATCCTACGAGCAGTACTTC
j_call: TRBJ1-1; clone_size: -; d_call: TRBD1; v_call: TRBV5-6; cdr3_length: 14; cdr3_aa: CASSLQGVGTEAFF; cdr3_nt: TGTGCCAGCAGCTTACAGGGGGTTGGAACTGAAGCTTTCTTT
j_call: TRBJ2-1; clone_size: -; d_call: TRBD1; v_call: TRBV27; cdr3_length: 17; cdr3_aa: CASSRTTWTGSYNEQFF; cdr3_nt: TGTGCCAGCAGCCGTACAACCTGGACAGGCTCCTACAATGAGCAGTTCTTC
j_call: TRBJ2-5; clone_size: -; d_call: TRBD2; v_call: TRBV9; cdr3_length: 16; cdr3_aa: CASSVGTSGIRETQYF; cdr3_nt: TGTGCCAGCAGCGTAGGCACTAGCGGGATACGGGAGACCCAGTACTTC
j_call: TRBJ2-3; clone_size: -; d_call: TRBD2; v_call: TRBV6-2/TRBV6-3; cdr3_length: 17; cdr3_aa: CASSAPSILAGTDTQYF; cdr3_nt: TGTGCCAGCAGCGCCCCGAGTATACTAGCGGGGACAGATACGCAGTATTTT
j_call: TRBJ2-6; clone_size: -; d_call: -; v_call: TRBV7-9; cdr3_length: 15; cdr3_aa: CASSLLYSGANVLTF; cdr3_nt: TGTGCCAGCAGCTTACTGTACTCTGGGGCCAACGTCCTGACTTTC
j_call: TRBJ2-1; clone_size: -; d_call: TRBD2; v_call: TRBV24-1; cdr3_length: 15; cdr3_aa: CATSESSGSVTEQFF; cdr3_nt: TGTGCCACCAGTGAATCTAGCGGGAGTGTCACTGAGCAGTTCTTC
j_call: TRBJ2-2; clone_size: -; d_call: -; v_call: TRBV7-2; cdr3_length: 17; cdr3_aa: CASSLGGGTGIGGELFF; cdr3_nt: TGTGCCAGCAGCTTAGGGGGTGGTACCGGGATTGGCGGGGAGCTGTTTTTT
j_call: TRBJ2-2; clone_size: -; d_call: -; v_call: TRBV3-1/TRBV3-2; cdr3_length: 16; cdr3_aa: CASSQESGHLTGELFF; cdr3_nt: TGTGCCAGCAGCCAAGAGTCAGGACACCTCACCGGGGAGCTGTTTTTT
j_call: TRBJ1-3; clone_size: -; d_call: TRBD1; v_call: TRBV6-5; cdr3_length: 15; cdr3_aa: CASSRQGNFRDTIYF; cdr3_nt: TGTGCCAGCAGCAGACAGGGGAATTTTAGAGACACCATATATTTT
j_call: TRBJ1-6; clone_size: -; d_call: TRBD1; v_call: TRBV30; cdr3_length: 13; cdr3_aa: CACPGQGSSPLHF; cdr3_nt: TGTGCCTGCCCCGGACAGGGGTCCTCCCCCCTCCACTTT
j_call: TRBJ2-7; clone_size: -; d_call: TRBD1; v_call: TRBV18; cdr3_length: 15; cdr3_aa: CASSPLRGQGDEQYF; cdr3_nt: TGTGCCAGCTCGCCCTTACGGGGACAGGGCGACGAGCAGTACTTC
j_call: TRBJ1-1; clone_size: -; d_call: -; v_call: TRBV5-4; cdr3_length: 15; cdr3_aa: CASSLSVVANTEAFF; cdr3_nt: TGTGCCAGCAGCTTGTCGGTGGTTGCGAACACTGAAGCTTTCTTT
j_call: TRBJ1-6; clone_size: -; d_call: -; v_call: TRBV4-1; cdr3_length: 16; cdr3_aa: CASSQKLQGLNSPLHF; cdr3_nt: TGCGCCAGCAGCCAGAAACTGCAGGGGTTGAATTCACCCCTCCACTTT
j_call: TRBJ2-3; clone_size: once; d_call: TRBD2; v_call: TRBV3-1/TRBV3-2; cdr3_length: 14; cdr3_aa: CASSQLGLAGEQYF; cdr3_nt: TGTGCCAGCAGCCAATTGGGACTAGCGGGAGAGCAGTATTTT
j_call: TRBJ2-7; clone_size: -; d_call: TRBD1; v_call: TRBV24-1; cdr3_length: 15; cdr3_aa: CATASGQGRSYEQYF; cdr3_nt: TGTGCCACTGCGAGCGGACAGGGGAGATCCTACGAGCAGTACTTC
j_call: TRBJ2-3; clone_size: -; d_call: -; v_call: TRBV6-2/TRBV6-3; cdr3_length: 16; cdr3_aa: CASSFVRWQGTDTQYF; cdr3_nt: TGTGCCAGCAGTTTCGTGCGGTGGCAGGGAACAGATACGCAGTATTTT
j_call: TRBJ1-2; clone_size: -; d_call: -; v_call: TRBV18; cdr3_length: 14; cdr3_aa: CASSPLGGDYGYTF; cdr3_nt: TGTGCCAGCTCGCCACTCGGGGGTGATTATGGCTACACCTTC
j_call: TRBJ1-1; clone_size: once; d_call: TRBD1; v_call: TRBV19; cdr3_length: 18; cdr3_aa: CASSFSRTGVPMNTEAFF; cdr3_nt: TGTGCCAGTAGTTTCTCCCGGACAGGTGTGCCCATGAACACTGAAGCTTTCTTT
j_call: TRBJ2-5; clone_size: once; d_call: -; v_call: TRBV2; cdr3_length: 13; cdr3_aa: CASRLQGEGTQYF; cdr3_nt: TGTGCCAGCAGACTACAGGGAGAGGGGACCCAGTACTTC
j_call: TRBJ1-1; clone_size: -; d_call: -; v_call: TRBV11-3; cdr3_length: 13; cdr3_aa: CASIGVSDTEAFF; cdr3_nt: TGTGCCAGCATAGGGGTGTCTGACACTGAAGCTTTCTTT
j_call: TRBJ2-3; clone_size: -; d_call: -; v_call: TRBV19; cdr3_length: 13; cdr3_aa: CASSQQGPDTQYF; cdr3_nt: TGTGCCAGTAGCCAACAGGGACCCGATACGCAGTATTTT
j_call: TRBJ2-4; clone_size: -; d_call: TRBD1; v_call: TRBV2; cdr3_length: 17; cdr3_aa: CASRGQGVSRAKNIQYF; cdr3_nt: TGTGCCAGCCGGGGACAGGGAGTGAGTCGAGCCAAAAACATTCAGTACTTC
j_call: TRBJ1-2; clone_size: -; d_call: TRBD1; v_call: TRBV9; cdr3_length: 16; cdr3_aa: CASSARDRGPNYGYTF; cdr3_nt: TGTGCCAGCAGCGCAAGAGACAGGGGGCCCAACTATGGCTACACCTTC
j_call: TRBJ2-7; clone_size: -; d_call: TRBD2; v_call: TRBV3-1/TRBV3-2; cdr3_length: 14; cdr3_aa: CASSLGGNSYEQYF; cdr3_nt: TGTGCCAGCAGCCTGGGGGGGAACTCCTACGAGCAGTACTTC
j_call: TRBJ1-5; clone_size: few; d_call: -; v_call: TRBV2; cdr3_length: 15; cdr3_aa: CASSGQGLINQPQHF; cdr3_nt: TGTGCCAGCAGTGGGCAGGGCCTTATCAATCAGCCCCAGCATTTT
j_call: TRBJ1-4; clone_size: -; d_call: -; v_call: TRBV14; cdr3_length: 17; cdr3_aa: CASSHRSSGATNEKLFF; cdr3_nt: TGTGCCAGCAGCCATCGGAGTTCTGGTGCAACTAATGAAAAACTGTTTTTT
j_call: TRBJ1-3; clone_size: -; d_call: TRBD1; v_call: TRBV5-1; cdr3_length: 16; cdr3_aa: CASSLGATGTGNTIYF; cdr3_nt: TGCGCCAGCAGCTTGGGGGCGACAGGGACTGGAAACACCATATATTTT
j_call: TRBJ2-1; clone_size: -; d_call: -; v_call: TRBV3-1/TRBV3-2; cdr3_length: 11; cdr3_aa: CASSYTNEQFF; cdr3_nt: TGTGCCAGCAGCTACACCAATGAGCAGTTCTTC
j_call: TRBJ2-5; clone_size: -; d_call: TRBD2; v_call: TRBV7-9; cdr3_length: 16; cdr3_aa: CASSATSGSLQEAQYF; cdr3_nt: TGTGCCAGCAGCGCGACTAGCGGGAGTCTCCAAGAGGCCCAGTACTTC
j_call: TRBJ1-2; clone_size: few; d_call: -; v_call: TRBV18; cdr3_length: 14; cdr3_aa: CASSPPSRGGGYTF; cdr3_nt: TGTGCCAGCTCACCACCGTCACGGGGTGGGGGCTACACCTTC
j_call: TRBJ1-2; clone_size: -; d_call: -; v_call: TRBV27; cdr3_length: 14; cdr3_aa: CASRENGLIYGYTF; cdr3_nt: TGTGCCAGCAGGGAGAACGGACTAATCTATGGCTACACCTTC
j_call: TRBJ2-2; clone_size: once; d_call: TRBD1; v_call: TRBV18; cdr3_length: 16; cdr3_aa: CASSPPTGENTGELFF; cdr3_nt: TGTGCCAGCTCACCACCCACAGGGGAAAACACCGGGGAGCTGTTTTTT
j_call: TRBJ2-5; clone_size: -; d_call: TRBD1; v_call: TRBV5-1; cdr3_length: 14; cdr3_aa: CASSLGWDSLTQYF; cdr3_nt: TGCGCCAGCAGCTTGGGTTGGGACAGCCTGACCCAGTACTTC
j_call: TRBJ2-7; clone_size: -; d_call: TRBD2; v_call: TRBV5-1; cdr3_length: 18; cdr3_aa: CASSRGTSGERGTYEQYF; cdr3_nt: TGCGCCAGCAGCCGCGGGACTAGCGGGGAGCGAGGAACCTACGAGCAGTACTTC
j_call: TRBJ1-1; clone_size: once; d_call: -; v_call: TRBV5-1; cdr3_length: 16; cdr3_aa: CASSLGAEGDNTEAFF; cdr3_nt: TGCGCCAGCAGCTTGGGTGCTGAGGGGGATAACACTGAAGCTTTCTTT